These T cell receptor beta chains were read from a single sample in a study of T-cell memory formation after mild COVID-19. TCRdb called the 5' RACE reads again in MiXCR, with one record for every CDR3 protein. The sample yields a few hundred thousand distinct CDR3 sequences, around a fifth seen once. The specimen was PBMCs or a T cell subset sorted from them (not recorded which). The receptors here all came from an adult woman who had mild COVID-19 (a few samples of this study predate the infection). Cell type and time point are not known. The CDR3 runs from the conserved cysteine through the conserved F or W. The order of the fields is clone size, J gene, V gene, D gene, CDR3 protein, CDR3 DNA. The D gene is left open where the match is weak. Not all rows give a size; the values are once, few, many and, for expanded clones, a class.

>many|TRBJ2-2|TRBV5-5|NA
CASSLGADTGELFF
TGTGCCAGCAGCCTCGGGGCGGACACCGGGGAGCTGTTTTTT
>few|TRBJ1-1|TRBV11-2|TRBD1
CASSYGVLRTGNEAFF
TGTGCCAGCAGCTACGGTGTTCTCCGGACAGGGAATGAAGCTTTCTTT
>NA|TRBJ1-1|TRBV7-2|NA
CASSLAMNTEAFF
TGTGCCAGCAGCTTAGCGATGAACACTGAAGCTTTCTTT
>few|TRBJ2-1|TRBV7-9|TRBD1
CASQDREPGNEQFF
TGTGCCAGCCAAGACAGGGAGCCCGGCAATGAGCAGTTCTTC
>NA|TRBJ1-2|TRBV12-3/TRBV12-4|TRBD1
CASSPTGLEGYTF
TGTGCCAGCAGTCCGACAGGGTTGGAGGGCTACACCTTC
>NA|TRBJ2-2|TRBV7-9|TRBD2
CASSLRGGLGTGELFF
TGTGCCAGCAGCTTAAGGGGAGGACTAGGAACCGGGGAGCTGTTTTTT
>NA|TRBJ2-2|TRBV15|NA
CATSASTGRYGELFF
TGTGCCACCAGCGCCAGCACAGGGCGGTACGGGGAGCTGTTTTTT
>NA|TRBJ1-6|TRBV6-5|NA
CASSYLRTAGNSPLHF
TGTGCCAGCAGTTACCTAAGGACAGCTGGAAATTCACCCCTCCACTTT
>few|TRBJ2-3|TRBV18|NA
CASSPGLTDTQYF
TGTGCCAGCTCACCGGGACTCACAGATACGCAGTATTTT
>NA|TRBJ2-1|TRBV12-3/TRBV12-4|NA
CASSPDPGRNEQFF
TGTGCCAGCAGCCCGGACCCGGGTAGGAATGAGCAGTTCTTC
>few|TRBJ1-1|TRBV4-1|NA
CASSEYGEEDTEAFF
TGCGCCAGCAGCGAGTACGGGGAGGAGGACACTGAAGCTTTCTTT
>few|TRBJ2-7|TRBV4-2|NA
CASSQAGRSYEQYF
TGTGCCAGCAGCCAAGCAGGACGGTCCTACGAGCAGTACTTC
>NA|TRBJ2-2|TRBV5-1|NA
CASSLELQIRGTGELFF
TGCGCCAGCAGCTTGGAACTACAAATCAGAGGGACCGGGGAGCTGTTTTTT
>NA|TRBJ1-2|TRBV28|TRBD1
CASSPGTGGGLYGYTF
TGTGCCAGCAGCCCGGGGACAGGGGGCGGACTTTATGGCTACACCTTC
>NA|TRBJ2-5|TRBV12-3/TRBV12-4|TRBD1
CASSFTGQVVGTQYF
TGTGCCAGCAGTTTCACGGGACAGGTCGTGGGAACCCAGTACTTC
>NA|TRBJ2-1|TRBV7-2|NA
CASSNLHVNEQFF
TGTGCCAGCAGCAACCTTCACGTTAATGAGCAGTTCTTC
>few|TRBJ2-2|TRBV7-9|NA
CASRFDGDTGELFF
TGTGCCAGCAGGTTTGACGGGGACACCGGGGAGCTGTTTTTT
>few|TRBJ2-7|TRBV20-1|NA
CSATQQFGPQPDYEQYF
TGCAGTGCTACACAGCAGTTTGGACCACAACCCGACTACGAGCAGTACTTC
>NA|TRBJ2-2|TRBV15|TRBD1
CATSSGGSGGVEAGELFF
TGTGCCACCAGCAGCGGTGGGTCAGGGGGAGTTGAGGCCGGGGAGCTGTTTTTT
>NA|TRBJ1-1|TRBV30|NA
CAWSVLQGSTEAFF
TGTGCCTGGAGTGTACTACAGGGTTCGACTGAAGCTTTCTTT
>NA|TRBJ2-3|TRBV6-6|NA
CASRRGAGATDTQYF
TGTGCCAGCAGGAGAGGTGCTGGAGCCACAGATACGCAGTATTTT
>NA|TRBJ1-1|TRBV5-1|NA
CASSLEGPTNTEAFF
TGCGCCAGCAGCTTGGAGGGACCTACGAACACTGAAGCTTTCTTT
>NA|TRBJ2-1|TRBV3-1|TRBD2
CATSQTGTRGHYNEQFF
TGTGCCACCTCGCAAACCGGGACTAGGGGTCACTACAATGAGCAGTTCTTC
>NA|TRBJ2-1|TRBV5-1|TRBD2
CASSPRGGAWNEQFF
TGCGCCAGCAGCCCTCGGGGGGGCGCTTGGAATGAGCAGTTCTTC
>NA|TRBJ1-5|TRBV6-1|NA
CASSGGSGASNQPQHF
TGTGCCAGCAGTGGTGGTAGCGGGGCAAGCAATCAGCCCCAGCATTTT
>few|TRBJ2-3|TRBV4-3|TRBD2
CASSFGLASRDTQYF
TGCGCCAGCAGCTTCGGACTAGCTTCGAGGGATACGCAGTATTTT
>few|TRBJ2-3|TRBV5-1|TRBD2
CASSLLLAESTDTQYF
TGCGCCAGCAGCTTGTTACTAGCGGAGAGCACAGATACGCAGTATTTT
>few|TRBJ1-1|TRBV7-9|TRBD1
CASSRVSLQGPGWTEAFF
TGTGCCAGCAGCCGAGTTTCTCTACAGGGGCCGGGCTGGACTGAAGCTTTCTTT
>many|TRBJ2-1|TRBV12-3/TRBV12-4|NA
CASSSGTLGNEQFF
TGTGCCAGCAGCTCCGGGACATTAGGCAATGAGCAGTTCTTC
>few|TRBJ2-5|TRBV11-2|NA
CASSFSLYRQQAQWETQYF
TGTGCCAGCAGCTTTTCCCTTTACCGCCAACAAGCCCAATGGGAGACCCAGTACTTC
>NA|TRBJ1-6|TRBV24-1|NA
CATQPRGLGINSPLHF
TGTGCCACCCAACCTCGCGGGCTCGGAATAAATTCACCCCTCCACTTT
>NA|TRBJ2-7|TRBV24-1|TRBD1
CATSGWPGTGGTYEQYF
TGTGCCACCAGTGGCTGGCCCGGGACAGGGGGGACCTACGAGCAGTACTTC
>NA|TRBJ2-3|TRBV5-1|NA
CASSLALIGSTDTQYF
TGCGCCAGCAGCTTGGCTCTTATTGGCAGCACAGATACGCAGTATTTT
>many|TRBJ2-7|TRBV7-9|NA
CASSFTGNGEQYF
TGTGCCAGCAGCTTCACAGGGAATGGCGAGCAGTACTTC